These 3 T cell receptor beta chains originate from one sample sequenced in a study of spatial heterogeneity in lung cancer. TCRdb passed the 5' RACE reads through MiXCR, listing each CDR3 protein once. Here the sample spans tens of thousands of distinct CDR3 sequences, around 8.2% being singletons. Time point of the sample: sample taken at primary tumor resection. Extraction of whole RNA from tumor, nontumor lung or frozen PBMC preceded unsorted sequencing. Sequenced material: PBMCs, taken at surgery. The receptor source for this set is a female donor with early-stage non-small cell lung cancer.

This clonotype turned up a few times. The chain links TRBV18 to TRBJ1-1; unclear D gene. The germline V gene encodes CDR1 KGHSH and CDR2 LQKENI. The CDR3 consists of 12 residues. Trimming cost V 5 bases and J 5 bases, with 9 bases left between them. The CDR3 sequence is CASSSSRTEAFF. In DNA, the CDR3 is TGTGCCAGCTCATCGAGTAGGACTGAAGCTTTCTTT.

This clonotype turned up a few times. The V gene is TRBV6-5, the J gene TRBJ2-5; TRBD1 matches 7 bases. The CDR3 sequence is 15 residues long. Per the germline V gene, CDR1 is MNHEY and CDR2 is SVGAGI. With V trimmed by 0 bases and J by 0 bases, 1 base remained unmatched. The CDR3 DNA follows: TGTGCCAGCAGTTACTCTACAGGGGACCAAGAGACCCAGTACTTC. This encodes CASSYSTGDQETQYF.

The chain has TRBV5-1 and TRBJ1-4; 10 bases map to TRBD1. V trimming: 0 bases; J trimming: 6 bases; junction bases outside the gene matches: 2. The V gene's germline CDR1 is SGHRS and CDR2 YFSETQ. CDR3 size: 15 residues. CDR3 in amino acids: CASSLAGTGDEKLFF. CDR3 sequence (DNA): TGCGCCAGCAGCTTGGCCGGGACAGGGGATGAAAAACTGTTTTTT.